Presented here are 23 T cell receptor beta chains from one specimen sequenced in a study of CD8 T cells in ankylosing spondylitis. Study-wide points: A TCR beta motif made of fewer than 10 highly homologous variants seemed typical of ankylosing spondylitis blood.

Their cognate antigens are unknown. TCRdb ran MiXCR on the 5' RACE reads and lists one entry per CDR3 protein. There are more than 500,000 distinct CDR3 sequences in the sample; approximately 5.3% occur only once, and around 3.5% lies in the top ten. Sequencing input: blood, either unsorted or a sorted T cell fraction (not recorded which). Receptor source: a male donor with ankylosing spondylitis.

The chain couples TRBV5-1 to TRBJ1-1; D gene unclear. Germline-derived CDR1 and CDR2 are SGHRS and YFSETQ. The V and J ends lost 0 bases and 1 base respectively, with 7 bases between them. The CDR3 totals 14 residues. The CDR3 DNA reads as TGCGCCAGCAGCTTGGCGACCACGAACACTGAAGCTTTCTTT. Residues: CASSLATTNTEAFF.

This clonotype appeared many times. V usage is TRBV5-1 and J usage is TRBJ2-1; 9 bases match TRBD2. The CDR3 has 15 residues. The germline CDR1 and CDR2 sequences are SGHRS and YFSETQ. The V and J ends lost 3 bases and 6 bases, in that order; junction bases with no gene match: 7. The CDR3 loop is CASSYTSGSSNEQFF. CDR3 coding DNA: TGCGCCAGCAGCTATACTAGCGGGTCCAGCAATGAGCAGTTCTTC.

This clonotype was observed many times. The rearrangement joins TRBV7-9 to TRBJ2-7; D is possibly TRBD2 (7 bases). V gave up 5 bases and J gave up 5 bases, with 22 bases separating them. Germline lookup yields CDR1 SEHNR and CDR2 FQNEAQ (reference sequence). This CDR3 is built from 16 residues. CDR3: CASSPRLWEGTNEQYF. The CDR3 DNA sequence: TGTGCCAGCAGCCCCCGATTATGGGAGGGGACAAACGAGCAGTACTTC.

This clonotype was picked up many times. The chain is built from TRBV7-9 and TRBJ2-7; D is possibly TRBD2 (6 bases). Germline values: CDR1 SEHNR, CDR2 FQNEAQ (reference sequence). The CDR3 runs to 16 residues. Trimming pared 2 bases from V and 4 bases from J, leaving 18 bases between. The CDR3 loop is CASSLWQVGGEYEQYF. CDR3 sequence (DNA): TGTGCCAGCAGCTTATGGCAAGTGGGAGGAGAGTACGAGCAGTACTTC.

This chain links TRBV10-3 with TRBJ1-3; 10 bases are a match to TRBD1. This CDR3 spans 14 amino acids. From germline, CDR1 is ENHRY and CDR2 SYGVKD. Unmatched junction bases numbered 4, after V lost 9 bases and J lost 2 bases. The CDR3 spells CAMRGQGAGNTIYF. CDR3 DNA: TGTGCCATGAGAGGACAGGGGGCTGGAAACACCATATATTTT.

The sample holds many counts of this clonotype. Written as DNA, the CDR3 is TGTGCCAGCGCGACAGTTATTCATAGCAATCAGCCCCAGCATTTT. Its protein is CASATVIHSNQPQHF. The chain is built from TRBV27 and TRBJ1-5; tentative D call: TRBD1 (5 bases). Trimming took off 8 bases at V and 0 bases at J, with 14 bases between the two ends. Looked up from germline, CDR1 is MNHEY and CDR2 is SMNVEV (reference sequence). CDR3 size: 15 residues.

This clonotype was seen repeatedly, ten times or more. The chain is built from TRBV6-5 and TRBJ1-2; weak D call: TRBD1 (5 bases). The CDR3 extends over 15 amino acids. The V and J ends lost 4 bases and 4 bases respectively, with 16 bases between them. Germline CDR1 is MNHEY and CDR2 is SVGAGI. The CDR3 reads CASSSFGQRSYGYTF. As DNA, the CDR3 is TGTGCCAGCAGTTCCTTTGGACAAAGAAGCTATGGCTACACCTTC.

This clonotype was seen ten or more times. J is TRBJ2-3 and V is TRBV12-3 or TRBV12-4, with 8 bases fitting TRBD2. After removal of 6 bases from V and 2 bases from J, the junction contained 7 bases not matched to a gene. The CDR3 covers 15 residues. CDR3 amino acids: CASSRGGGYTDTQYF. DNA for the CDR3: TGTGCCAGCAGCCGCGGCGGGGGGTACACAGATACGCAGTATTTT.

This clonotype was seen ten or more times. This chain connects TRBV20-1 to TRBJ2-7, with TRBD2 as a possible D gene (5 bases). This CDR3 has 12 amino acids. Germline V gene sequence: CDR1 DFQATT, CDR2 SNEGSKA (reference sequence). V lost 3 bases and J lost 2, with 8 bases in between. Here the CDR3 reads CSARDLTYEQYF. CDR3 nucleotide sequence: TGCAGTGCTAGGGACTTAACCTACGAGCAGTACTTC.

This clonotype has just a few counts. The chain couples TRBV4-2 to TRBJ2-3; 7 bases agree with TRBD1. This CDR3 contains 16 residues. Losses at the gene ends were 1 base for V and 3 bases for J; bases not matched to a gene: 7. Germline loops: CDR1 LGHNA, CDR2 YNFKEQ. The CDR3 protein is CASSQGNRGTTDTQYF. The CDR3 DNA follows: TGTGCCAGCAGCCAAGGCAACAGGGGAACAACAGATACGCAGTATTTT.

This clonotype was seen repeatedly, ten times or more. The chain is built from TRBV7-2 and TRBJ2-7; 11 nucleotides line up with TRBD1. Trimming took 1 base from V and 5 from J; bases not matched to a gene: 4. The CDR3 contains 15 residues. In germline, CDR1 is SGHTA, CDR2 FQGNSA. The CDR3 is CASSLEGTGGNEQYF. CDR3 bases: TGTGCCAGCAGCTTAGAAGGGACAGGGGGTAACGAGCAGTACTTC.

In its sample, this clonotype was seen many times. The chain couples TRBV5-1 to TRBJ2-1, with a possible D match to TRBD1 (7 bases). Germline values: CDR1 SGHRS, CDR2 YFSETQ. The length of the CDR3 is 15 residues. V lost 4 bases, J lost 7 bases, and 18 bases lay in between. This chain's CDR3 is CASSDPRRGENEQFF. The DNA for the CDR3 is TGCGCCAGCAGCGACCCCCGCAGGGGGGAGAATGAGCAGTTCTTC.

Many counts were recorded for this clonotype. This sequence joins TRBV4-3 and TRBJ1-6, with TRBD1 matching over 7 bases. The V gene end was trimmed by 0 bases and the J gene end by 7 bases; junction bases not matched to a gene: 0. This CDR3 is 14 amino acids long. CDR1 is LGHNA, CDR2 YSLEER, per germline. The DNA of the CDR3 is TGCGCCAGCAGCCAAGACAGGGGGAATTCACCCCTCCACTTT. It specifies CASSQDRGNSPLHF.

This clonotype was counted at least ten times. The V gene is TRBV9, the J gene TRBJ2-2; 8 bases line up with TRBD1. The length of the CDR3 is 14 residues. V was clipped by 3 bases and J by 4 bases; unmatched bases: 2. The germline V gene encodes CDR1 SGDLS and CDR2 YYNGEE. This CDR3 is CASSGTGITGELFF. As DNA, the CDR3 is TGTGCCAGCAGCGGGACAGGGATCACCGGGGAGCTGTTTTTT. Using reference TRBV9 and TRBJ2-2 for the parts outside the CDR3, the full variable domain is DSGVTQTPKHLITATGQRVTLRCSPRSGDLSVYWYQQSLDQGLQFLIQYYNGEERAKGNILERFSAQQFPDLHSELNLSSLELGDSALYFCASSGTGITGELFFGEGSRLTVL.

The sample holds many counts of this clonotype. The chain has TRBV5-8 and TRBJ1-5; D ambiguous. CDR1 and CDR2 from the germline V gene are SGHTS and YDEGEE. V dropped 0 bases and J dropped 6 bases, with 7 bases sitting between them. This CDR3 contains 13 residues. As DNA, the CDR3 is TGTGCCAGCAGCTTGGGCCGGGCTCAGCCCCAGCATTTT. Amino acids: CASSLGRAQPQHF.

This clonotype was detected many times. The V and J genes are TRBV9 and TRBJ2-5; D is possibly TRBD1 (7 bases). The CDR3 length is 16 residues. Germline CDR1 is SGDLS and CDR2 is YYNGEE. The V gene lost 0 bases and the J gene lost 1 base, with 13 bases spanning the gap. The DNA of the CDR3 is TGTGCCAGCAGCGTAGGGGGCAGGGGGGCCCAAGAGACCCAGTACTTC. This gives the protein CASSVGGRGAQETQYF. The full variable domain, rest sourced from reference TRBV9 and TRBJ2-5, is DSGVTQTPKHLITATGQRVTLRCSPRSGDLSVYWYQQSLDQGLQFLIQYYNGEERAKGNILERFSAQQFPDLHSELNLSSLELGDSALYFCASSVGGRGAQETQYFGPGTRLLVL.

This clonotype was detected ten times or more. CDR3 bases: TGTGCCAGCAGTAGACAGGGGGCGTCGGATGGCTACACCTTC. It encodes CASSRQGASDGYTF. The rearrangement joins TRBV6-1 to TRBJ1-2; 10 nucleotides agree with TRBD1. The CDR3 consists of 14 residues. J gave up 6 bases and V 5 bases, and 6 bases lay outside the gene matches. Germline-derived CDR1 and CDR2 are MNHNS and SASEGT.

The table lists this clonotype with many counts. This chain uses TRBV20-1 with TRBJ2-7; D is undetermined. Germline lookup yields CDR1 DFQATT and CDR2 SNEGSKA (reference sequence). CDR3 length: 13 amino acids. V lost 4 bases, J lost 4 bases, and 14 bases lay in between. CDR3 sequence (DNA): TGCAGTGCTACACCCGATGACGAGTACGAGCAGTACTTC. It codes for CSATPDDEYEQYF.

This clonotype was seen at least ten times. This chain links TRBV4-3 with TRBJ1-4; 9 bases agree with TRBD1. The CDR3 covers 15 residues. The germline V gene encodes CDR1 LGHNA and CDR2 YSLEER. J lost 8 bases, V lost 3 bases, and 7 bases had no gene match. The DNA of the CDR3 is TGCGCCAGCAGCCACGGAACAGGGGGCAGCGAAAAACTGTTTTTT. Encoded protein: CASSHGTGGSEKLFF.

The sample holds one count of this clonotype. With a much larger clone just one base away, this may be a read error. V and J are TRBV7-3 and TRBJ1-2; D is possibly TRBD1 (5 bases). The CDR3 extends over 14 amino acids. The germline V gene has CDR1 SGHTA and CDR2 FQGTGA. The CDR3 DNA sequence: TGTGCCAGCAGCTTAACAGGAGGGGCAAGAGGCTACGCCTTC. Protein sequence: CASSLTGGARGYAF.

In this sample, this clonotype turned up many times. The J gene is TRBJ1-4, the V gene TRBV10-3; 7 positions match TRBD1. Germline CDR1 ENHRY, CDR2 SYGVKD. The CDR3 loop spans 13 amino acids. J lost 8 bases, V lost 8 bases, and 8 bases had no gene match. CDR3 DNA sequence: TGTGCCATCGGGACAGCATCGGGAGAAAAACTGTTTTTT. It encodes CAIGTASGEKLFF.

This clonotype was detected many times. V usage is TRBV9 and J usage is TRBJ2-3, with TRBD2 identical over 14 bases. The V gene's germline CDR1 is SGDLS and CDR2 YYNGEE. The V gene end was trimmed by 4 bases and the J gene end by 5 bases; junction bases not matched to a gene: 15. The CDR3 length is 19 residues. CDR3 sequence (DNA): TGTGCCAGCAGCCATGATACCGGGACTAGCGGGGGTGGAAGAGATACGCAGTATTTT. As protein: CASSHDTGTSGGGRDTQYF.

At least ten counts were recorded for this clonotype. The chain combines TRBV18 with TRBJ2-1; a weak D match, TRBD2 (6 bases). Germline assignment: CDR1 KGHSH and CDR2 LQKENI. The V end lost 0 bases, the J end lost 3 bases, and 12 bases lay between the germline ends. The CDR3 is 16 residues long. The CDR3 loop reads CASSPPQGGRYNEQFF. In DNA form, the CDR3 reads TGTGCCAGCTCACCACCCCAGGGAGGCCGCTACAATGAGCAGTTCTTC.